The 22 T cell receptor beta chains presented below share a single source sample, sequenced in a study of Graves' ophthalmopathy and Graves' hyperthyroidism (dated by TCRdb to 2017 to 2018). Sequenced on an Illumina HiSeq 2000. For repertoire sequencing, TCR beta CDR3 regions were amplified from RNA transcripts. A first-round RT-PCR used HTBI primers with the Qiagen OneStep RT-PCR kit, followed by a second-round multiplex PCR, size selection and purification. The raw public reads went through TCRdb reprocessing: fastp at Q25, MiXCR clone calling, in-frame beta chains kept. Duplicate CDR3 protein sequences are folded into a single record with the most common DNA and genes. Within this sample are about 370,000 distinct CDR3 sequences, with around 16% of them counted one time only. Roughly 1.5% of the sample rests with the top ten. Sequencing used peripheral blood. These receptors came from a woman aged 18-35 years with Graves' ophthalmopathy. Donor details come from another sample of the same person, matched by shared clones.

The rearrangement uses TRBV20-1 and TRBJ1-2; a possible D gene is TRBD1 (6 bases). Germline V lookup: CDR1 DFQATT, CDR2 SNEGSKA (reference sequence). CDR3 length: 13 residues. Trimming removed 3 bases from V and 2 bases from J, with 10 bases in between. The CDR3 DNA follows: TGCAGTGCTAGCCCAACAGGGAACTATGGCTACACCTTC. Its protein is CSASPTGNYGYTF.

This clonotype occurred many times. J is TRBJ1-1 and V is TRBV6-1; D not certain. Germline V gives CDR1 MNHNS, CDR2 SASEGT. The CDR3 consists of 15 residues. Trimming cost V 5 bases and J 4 bases, with 17 bases left between them. CDR3 sequence: CASSRKGSGSTEAFF. For the CDR3, the DNA is TGTGCCAGCAGTCGTAAAGGGAGCGGGAGCACTGAAGCTTTCTTT.

This clonotype was observed many times. The chain combines TRBV25-1 with TRBJ2-7; no definite D call. V was cut by 4 bases and J by 3 bases, with 10 bases left in between. Germline lookup yields CDR1 MGHDK and CDR2 SYGVNS. The CDR3 loop spans 13 amino acids. Here the CDR3 reads CASSVPVGYEQYF. The CDR3 nucleotides are TGTGCCAGCAGTGTACCTGTCGGCTACGAGCAGTACTTC.

This clonotype was seen many times. The chain carries TRBV28 and TRBJ2-7; perhaps D is TRBD1 or TRBD2 (6 bases each). Germline CDR1 reads MDHEN; CDR2 reads SYDVKM. V gave up 7 bases and J gave up 6 bases, with 22 bases separating them. The CDR3 has 15 residues. The CDR3 DNA follows: TGTGCCAGCACCTCGTATGGGGGGCCCCGGGTCGAGCAGTACTTC. Amino acid sequence: CASTSYGGPRVEQYF. The full variable domain, rest sourced from reference TRBV28 and TRBJ2-7, is DVKVTQSSRYLVKRTGEKVFLECVQDMDHENMFWYRQDPGLGLRLIYFSYDVKMKEKGDIPEGYSVSREKKERFSLILESASTNQTSMYLCASTSYGGPRVEQYFGPGTRLTVT.

Here the CDR3 DNA reads TGTGCCAGCAGCCCTACTATTAATAGGGAGGGCCTGTCCTACGAGCAGTACTTC. Translation: CASSPTINREGLSYEQYF. J is TRBJ2-7 and V is TRBV7-6; 7 nucleotides match TRBD2. J lost 1 base, V lost 5 bases, and 17 bases had no gene match. The CDR3 extends over 18 amino acids. CDR1 is SGHVS and CDR2 is FNYEAQ in the germline V gene.

The rearrangement joins TRBV9 to TRBJ2-7; D is tentatively TRBD1 or TRBD2 (6 bases each). V shed 0 bases and J shed 4 bases, with 14 bases lying between them. The germline gives CDR1 SGDLS, CDR2 YYNGEE. This CDR3 is 15 amino acids long. The CDR3 here is CASSVGGQAGYEQYF. In DNA, the CDR3 is TGTGCCAGCAGCGTAGGGGGGCAGGCGGGATACGAGCAGTACTTC.

This clonotype was detected ten times or more. The chain recombines TRBV6-5 with TRBJ2-7; 7 bases line up with TRBD1. The J segment lost 2 bases and the V segment lost 2 bases, leaving 9 bases of the junction unmatched. This CDR3 has 16 residues. Germline-derived CDR1 and CDR2 are MNHEY and SVGAGI. CDR3 loop: CASSYRRPGTAYEQYF. The CDR3 region has the DNA TGTGCCAGCAGTTACCGCCGCCCTGGGACAGCCTACGAGCAGTACTTC.

This clonotype was observed many times. The chain couples TRBV5-6 to TRBJ1-1; the D gene is possibly TRBD1 (5 bases). CDR3 size: 17 residues. CDR1 SGHDT and CDR2 YYEEEE come from the germline V gene. V lost 0 bases to trimming and J lost 3 bases, with 18 bases between them. CDR3 residues: CASSLDLGVIDYTEAFF. The CDR3 bases are TGTGCCAGCAGCTTGGACCTGGGGGTGATTGATTACACTGAAGCTTTCTTT.

The chain carries TRBV6-1 and TRBJ2-6; D perhaps matches TRBD1 (5 bases). V shed 1 base and J shed 1 base, with 14 bases lying between them. CDR1 and CDR2 from the germline V gene are MNHNS and SASEGT. The CDR3 is 18 residues long. CDR3 nucleotides: TGTGCCAGCAGTGAAGATCCAGGGCCCCGTTCTGGGGCCAACGTCCTGACTTTC. It is translated as CASSEDPGPRSGANVLTF.

This clonotype was seen ten or more times. The chain employs TRBV7-3 and TRBJ2-5; TRBD2 matches 12 bases. Germline V gives CDR1 SGHTA, CDR2 FQGTGA. V was clipped by 2 bases and J by 9 bases; unmatched bases: 7. CDR3 length: 15 residues. CDR3 loop: CASSLGGLAGGAQYF. The CDR3 DNA reads as TGTGCCAGCAGCTTAGGAGGCCTAGCGGGGGGGGCCCAGTACTTC.

This clonotype was seen many times. The rearrangement uses TRBV18 and TRBJ1-3, with 9 bases lining up with TRBD1. Germline CDR1 KGHSH, CDR2 LQKENI. The J segment lost 3 bases and the V segment lost 6 bases, leaving 9 bases of the junction unmatched. The CDR3 length is 16 residues. In nucleotides, the CDR3 is TGTGCCAGCTCGGCCGGGACAGGGACTATTGGAAACACCATATATTTT. This sequence encodes CASSAGTGTIGNTIYF.

V gene TRBV11-2 combines with J gene TRBJ2-4; D is unclear. The germline V and J ends were trimmed by 0 bases and 9 bases, with 3 bases remaining between them. This CDR3 has 11 amino acids. CDR1 and CDR2 from the germline V gene are SGHAT and FQNNGV. CDR3: CASSLDAIQYF. CDR3 DNA sequence: TGTGCCAGCAGCTTAGACGCCATTCAGTACTTC.

The sample holds a few counts of this clonotype. The chain uses TRBV6-2 or TRBV6-3 and TRBJ2-7, with 9 bases that match TRBD2. After removal of 2 bases from V and 2 bases from J, the junction contained 10 bases not matched to a gene. CDR3 length: 17 residues. The germline CDR1 and CDR2 sequences are MNHEY and SVGEGT. The DNA of the CDR3 is TGTGCCAGCAGTTACCCGACTGCGGGAGGGGCCACCTACGAGCAGTACTTC. Protein: CASSYPTAGGATYEQYF.

This clonotype was seen ten or more times. The rearrangement links TRBV10-3 to TRBJ2-7, with 9 bases that match TRBD2. V shed 1 base and J 4 bases; nucleotides not matched to a gene: 14. From germline, CDR1 is ENHRY and CDR2 SYGVKD. The CDR3 runs 18 residues. In DNA, the CDR3 is TGTGCCATCAGTGAGTTGGGTAGCGGGAGAGCAACCCATTACGAGCAGTACTTC. It codes for CAISELGSGRATHYEQYF.

The chain carries TRBV6-1 and TRBJ2-7, with 7 bases identical to TRBD1. V dropped 6 bases and J dropped 3; count of bases not matched to a gene: 11. The CDR3 spans 15 residues. CDR1 MNHNS and CDR2 SASEGT come from the germline V gene. CDR3 nucleotides: TGTGCCAGCAGCCCCCCGGACAGGAATCTCTACGAGCAGTACTTC. Amino acids: CASSPPDRNLYEQYF.

This clonotype was picked up many times. This chain joins TRBV7-9 and TRBJ2-7, with D perhaps given as TRBD1 or TRBD2 (5 bases each). The CDR3 sequence is 12 residues long. In germline, CDR1 is SEHNR, CDR2 FQNEAQ (reference sequence). V lost 5 bases to trimming and J lost 6 bases, with 11 bases between them. CDR3 DNA: TGTGCCAGCAGCGCCCGGGGCACCGAGCAGTACTTC. Amino acid sequence: CASSARGTEQYF.

Ten or more counts support this clonotype. The rearrangement uses TRBV7-2 and TRBJ2-7, with TRBD1 as a possible D gene (6 bases). Per the germline V gene, CDR1 is SGHTA and CDR2 is FQGNSA. The CDR3 is made up of 14 amino acids. Between the trimmed V and J ends, which lost 6 bases and 5 bases, there was a span of 17 bases. CDR3 coding DNA: TGTGCCAGCAGACCCGAAACAGGGATGGACGAGCAGTACTTC. It specifies CASRPETGMDEQYF.

This clonotype has a count of ten or more. V is TRBV28 and J is TRBJ1-2; unclear D gene. V was cut by 5 bases and J by 4 bases, with 8 bases left in between. CDR1 is MDHEN, CDR2 SYDVKM, per germline. This CDR3 has 12 amino acids. CDR3 amino acids: CASSRQAYGYTF. The CDR3 region has the DNA TGTGCCAGCAGTAGACAAGCCTATGGCTACACCTTC.

This clonotype came up many times. The chain combines TRBV30 with TRBJ1-1; no definite D call. The V end lost 0 bases, the J end lost 7 bases, and 15 bases lay between the germline ends. The CDR3 totals 14 residues. CDR1 is GTSNPN, CDR2 SVGIG, per germline (reference sequence). CDR3 in DNA: TGTGCCTGGAGTGTAAGTGAGTCTCAGTTTGAAGCTTTCTTT. Amino acids: CAWSVSESQFEAFF.

This clonotype has ten or more counts. The chain couples TRBV28 to TRBJ2-7; D is undetermined. The CDR3 extends over 16 amino acids. V was clipped by 2 bases and J by 3 bases, with 17 bases between them. From germline, CDR1 is MDHEN and CDR2 SYDVKM. The CDR3 spells CASSLPPHPGNYEQYF. Written as DNA, the CDR3 is TGTGCCAGCAGTTTACCCCCCCACCCGGGTAACTACGAGCAGTACTTC.

The chain links TRBV4-3 to TRBJ1-1; D possibly corresponds to TRBD1 (5 bases). The V gene lost 0 bases and the J gene lost 4 bases, with 12 bases spanning the gap. The CDR3 totals 15 residues. Germline-derived CDR1 and CDR2 are LGHNA and YSLEER. DNA for the CDR3: TGCGCCAGCAGCCAAGATCGTTGGGGGGGCACTGAAGCTTTCTTT. As protein: CASSQDRWGGTEAFF.

The table lists this clonotype with many counts. CDR3 region: CASSPQGLAKNIQYF. The CDR3 DNA sequence: TGTGCCAGCAGTCCACAGGGTCTAGCCAAAAACATTCAGTACTTC. The chain is built from TRBV6-1 and TRBJ2-4, with a possible D match to TRBD1 (6 bases). The CDR3 is 15 residues long. Per the germline V gene, CDR1 is MNHNS and CDR2 is SASEGT. Trimming removed 5 bases from V and 0 bases from J, with 11 bases in between.